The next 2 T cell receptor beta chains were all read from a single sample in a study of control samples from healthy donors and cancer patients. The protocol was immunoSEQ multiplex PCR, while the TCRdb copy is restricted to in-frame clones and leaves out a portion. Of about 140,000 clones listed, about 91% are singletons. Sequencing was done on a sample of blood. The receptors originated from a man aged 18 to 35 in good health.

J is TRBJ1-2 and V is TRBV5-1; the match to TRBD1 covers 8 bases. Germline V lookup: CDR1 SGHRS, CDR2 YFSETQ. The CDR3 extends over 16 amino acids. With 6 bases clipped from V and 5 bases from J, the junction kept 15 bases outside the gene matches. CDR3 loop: CASTPQPRGLSYGYTF. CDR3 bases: TGCGCCAGCACTCCCCAACCCAGGGGGCTGAGTTATGGCTACACCTTC.

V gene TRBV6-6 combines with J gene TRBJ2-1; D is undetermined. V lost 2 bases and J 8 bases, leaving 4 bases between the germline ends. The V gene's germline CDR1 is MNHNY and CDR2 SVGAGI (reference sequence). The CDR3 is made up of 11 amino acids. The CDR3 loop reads CASSYPDEQFF. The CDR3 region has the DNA TGTGCCAGCAGTTACCCCGATGAGCAGTTCTTC.